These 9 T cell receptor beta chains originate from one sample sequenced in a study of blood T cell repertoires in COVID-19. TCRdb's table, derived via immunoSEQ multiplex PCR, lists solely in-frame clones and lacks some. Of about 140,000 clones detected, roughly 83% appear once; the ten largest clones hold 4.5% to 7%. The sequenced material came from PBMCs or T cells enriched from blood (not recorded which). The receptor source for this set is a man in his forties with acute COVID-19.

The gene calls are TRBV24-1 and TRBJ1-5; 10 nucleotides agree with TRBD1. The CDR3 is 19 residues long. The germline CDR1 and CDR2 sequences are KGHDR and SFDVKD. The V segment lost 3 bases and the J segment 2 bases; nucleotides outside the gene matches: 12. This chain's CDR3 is CATSDPPVDRGLGNQPQHF. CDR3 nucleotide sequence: TGTGCCACCAGTGATCCACCCGTCGACAGGGGGCTGGGCAATCAGCCCCAGCATTTT.

The CDR3 bases are TGTGCCAGTAGTCCCCTAGGCGGGGCTAGCACTGAAGCTTTCTTT. This sequence encodes CASSPLGGASTEAFF. The chain has TRBV19 and TRBJ1-1; a possible D gene is TRBD1 (5 bases). From germline, CDR1 is LNHDA and CDR2 SQIVND (reference sequence). The germline V and J ends were trimmed by 5 bases and 4 bases, with 17 bases remaining between them. The CDR3 is 15 amino acids. Supplemented by reference TRBV19 and TRBJ1-1, the full variable domain reads DGGITQSPKYLFRKEGQNVTLSCEQNLNHDAMYWYRQDPGQGLRLIYYSQIVNDFQKGDIAEGYSVSREKKESFPLTVTSAQKNPTAFYLCASSPLGGASTEAFFGQGTRLTVV.

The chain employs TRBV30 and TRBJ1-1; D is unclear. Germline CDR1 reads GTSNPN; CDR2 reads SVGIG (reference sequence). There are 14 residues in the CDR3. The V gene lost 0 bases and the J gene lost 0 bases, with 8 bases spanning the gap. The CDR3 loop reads CAWSVHGMNTEAFF. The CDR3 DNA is TGTGCCTGGAGTGTACATGGCATGAACACTGAAGCTTTCTTT.

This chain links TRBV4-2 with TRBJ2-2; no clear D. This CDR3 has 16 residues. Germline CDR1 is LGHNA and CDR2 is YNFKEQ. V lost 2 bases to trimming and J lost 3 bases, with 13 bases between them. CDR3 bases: TGTGCCAGCAGCCAATCCGTGGCGGAATACACCGGGGAGCTGTTTTTT. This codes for CASSQSVAEYTGELFF.

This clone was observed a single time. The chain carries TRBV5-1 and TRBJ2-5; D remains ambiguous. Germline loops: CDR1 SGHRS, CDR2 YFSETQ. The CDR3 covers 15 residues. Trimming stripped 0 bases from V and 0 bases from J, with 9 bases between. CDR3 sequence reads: CASSLGLKYQETQYF. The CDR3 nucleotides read TGCGCCAGCAGCTTGGGACTTAAGTACCAAGAGACCCAGTACTTC.

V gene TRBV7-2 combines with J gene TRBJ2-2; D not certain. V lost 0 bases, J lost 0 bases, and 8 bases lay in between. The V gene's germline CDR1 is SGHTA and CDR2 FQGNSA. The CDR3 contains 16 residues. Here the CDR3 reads CASSLASPANTGELFF. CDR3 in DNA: TGTGCCAGCAGCTTAGCTAGCCCCGCGAACACCGGGGAGCTGTTTTTT.

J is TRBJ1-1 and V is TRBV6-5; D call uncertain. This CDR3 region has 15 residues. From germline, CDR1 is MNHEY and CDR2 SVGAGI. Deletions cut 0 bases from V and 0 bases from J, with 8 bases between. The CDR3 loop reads CASSYSADMNTEAFF. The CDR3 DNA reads TGTGCCAGCAGTTACTCGGCGGATATGAACACTGAAGCTTTCTTT.

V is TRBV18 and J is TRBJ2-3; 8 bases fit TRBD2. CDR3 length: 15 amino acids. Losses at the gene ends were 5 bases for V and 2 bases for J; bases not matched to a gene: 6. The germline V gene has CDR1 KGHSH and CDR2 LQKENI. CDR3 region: CASSYALADTDTQYF. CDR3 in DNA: TGTGCCAGCTCATACGCACTAGCGGACACAGATACGCAGTATTTT.

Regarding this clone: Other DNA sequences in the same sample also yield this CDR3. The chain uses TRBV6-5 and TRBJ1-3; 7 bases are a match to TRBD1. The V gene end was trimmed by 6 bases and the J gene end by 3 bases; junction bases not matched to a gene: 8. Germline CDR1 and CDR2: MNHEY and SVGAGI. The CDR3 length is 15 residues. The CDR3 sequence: CASSPDRASGNTIYF. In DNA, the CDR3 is TGTGCCAGCAGCCCCGACAGGGCAAGTGGAAACACCATATATTTT.